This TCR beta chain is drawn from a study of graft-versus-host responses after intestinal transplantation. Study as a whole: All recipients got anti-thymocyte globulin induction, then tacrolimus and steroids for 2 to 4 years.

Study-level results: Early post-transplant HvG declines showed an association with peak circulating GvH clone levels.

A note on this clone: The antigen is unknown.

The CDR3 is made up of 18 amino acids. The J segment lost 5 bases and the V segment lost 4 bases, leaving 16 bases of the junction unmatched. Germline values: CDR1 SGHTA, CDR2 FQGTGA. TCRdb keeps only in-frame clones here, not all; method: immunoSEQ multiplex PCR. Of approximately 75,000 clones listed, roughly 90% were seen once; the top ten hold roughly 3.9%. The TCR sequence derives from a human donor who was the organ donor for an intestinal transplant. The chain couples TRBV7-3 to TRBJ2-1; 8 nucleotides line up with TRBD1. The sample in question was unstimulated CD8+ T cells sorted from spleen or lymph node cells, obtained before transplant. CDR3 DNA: TGTGCCAGCAGCTCGGCAATACCCCCCGGGACAGGACACAATGAGCAGTTCTTC. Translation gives CASSSAIPPGTGHNEQFF.